This TCR beta chain was sequenced for a study of cytomegalovirus exposure and HLA in healthy donors. This clone was picked up a small number of times. Its specificity is unknown. General study findings and limits: Later analysis revealed greater clonal expansion in HLA-associated TCR beta chains than in equally common others. TCR beta V- and J-gene trimming, according to a later analysis, was linked to a missense DCLRE1C variant. Cytomegalovirus-associated TCR beta chains were listed, numbering approximately 150.

The PCR was carried out with 60 Vbeta primers and 13 Jbeta primers. Clones were read by immunoSEQ multiplex PCR, and TCRdb kept only the in-frame ones, dropping some. The data hold about 130,000 clones, with 10% to 13% observed a single time. This clonotype was obtained from a woman in her late teens or twenties in good health and CMV-seropositive. Sequenced sample: PBMCs.

The CDR3 here is CASSTGSTFEEKLFF. The CDR3 nucleotides read TGTGCCAGCAGCACTGGGTCGACTTTTGAGGAAAAACTGTTTTTT. The rearrangement joins TRBV28 to TRBJ1-4; D gene ambiguous. The CDR3 is made up of 15 amino acids. The V end was cut by 6 bases, the J end by 8 bases, with 19 bases between. Germline lookup yields CDR1 MDHEN and CDR2 SYDVKM.